Given below is one TCR beta chain in context. This specimen comes from a study of shared T cell receptors in the human thymus. The data were produced by immunoSEQ multiplex PCR, yet TCRdb's version contains in-frame clones alone and is incomplete. The data hold some 720,000 clones, with around nine tenths observed a single time. CDR3 length: 15 residues. Germline trimming cut 3 bases from V and 5 bases from J; bases unmatched to any gene: 9. CDR1 is SGHVS, CDR2 FQNEAQ, per germline. The sample also formed part of further work on human thymus T cells. That source reports: Thymic as well as blood repertoires seemed to favor certain V and J genes unevenly. What related research reported was that thymic repertoires overlapped highly among unrelated individuals.

The chain combines TRBV7-8 with TRBJ2-5; 7 positions match TRBD1. Sequences were obtained from thymocytes. The clonotype originates from a boy under two years old with a congenital heart defect. CDR3: CASSFGQGDRETQYF. CDR3 nucleotides: TGTGCCAGCAGCTTCGGGCAGGGGGATAGGGAGACCCAGTACTTC.